The 31 T cell receptor beta chains below come from one sample, sequenced in a study of post-analysis software for immune sequencing data. Unique molecular identifiers were present in the TCR beta cDNA libraries. TCRdb reprocessed the PCR reads via MiXCR and lists one record per CDR3 protein. The sample has fewer than 550,000 distinct CDR3 sequences, around a third seen once. These receptors have no known antigen. Study-wide results and limits: Patients showed TRBV5-6, TRBV5-1 and TRBV20-1 among five TRBV segments more frequent than in controls.

Sequencing input: blood. These TCRs come from a girl aged 2-17 years with multiple sclerosis.

The sample holds many counts of this clonotype. The chain has TRBV6-5 and TRBJ2-5; perhaps TRBD1 as D (7 bases). The V gene lost 6 bases and the J gene lost 4 bases, with 12 bases spanning the gap. CDR3 length equals 13 residues. Germline CDR1 and CDR2: MNHEY and SVGAGI. CDR3 amino acids: CASRAGQRETQYF. DNA of the CDR3: TGTGCCAGCAGGGCGGGACAGAGAGAGACCCAGTACTTC.

This clonotype was counted a few times. The V call is TRBV7-2, the J call TRBJ2-3, with D tentatively TRBD1 or TRBD2 (5 bases each). The CDR3 has 18 residues. Trimming removed 0 bases at V and 1 base at J, with 17 bases between. The germline CDR1 and CDR2 sequences are SGHTA and FQGNSA. Written as DNA, the CDR3 is TGTGCCAGCAGCTTAGCAGGGACCCGGGGCGGGCGCACAGATACGCAGTATTTT. It encodes CASSLAGTRGGRTDTQYF.

V gene TRBV6-6 combines with J gene TRBJ2-3; D may correspond to TRBD1 or TRBD2 (5 bases each). CDR1 and CDR2 from the germline V gene are MNHNY and SVGAGI (reference sequence). V was trimmed by 6 bases and J by 4 bases, leaving 17 bases between them. The CDR3 spans 15 residues. The CDR3 DNA follows: TGTGCCAGCAGCTCCGGGACGCATCGGCCAGATACGCAGTATTTT. The encoded protein is CASSSGTHRPDTQYF.

The chain carries TRBV7-6 and TRBJ2-2, with 9 bases fitting TRBD2. V was clipped by 0 bases and J by 6 bases; unmatched bases: 8. CDR1 and CDR2 (germline): SGHVS, FNYEAQ. The length of the CDR3 is 17 residues. This CDR3 is CASSLAALAGLPGELFF. The DNA for the CDR3 is TGTGCCAGCAGCTTAGCGGCCCTAGCGGGGCTTCCCGGGGAGCTGTTTTTT.

This clonotype was seen many times. The rearrangement uses TRBV6-5 and TRBJ2-7; D unclear. V was cut by 2 bases and J by 5 bases, with 13 bases left in between. This CDR3 is built from 14 residues. The germline V gene has CDR1 MNHEY and CDR2 SVGAGI. CDR3 nucleotides: TGTGCCAGCAGTTACCGCGTCCCGGCCAACGAGCAGTACTTC. Protein sequence: CASSYRVPANEQYF.

The chain couples TRBV3-1 to TRBJ2-5; D unresolved. The CDR3 is 13 amino acids. CDR1 and CDR2 (germline): LGHDT, YNNKEL (reference sequence). V shed 5 bases and J shed 5 bases, with 12 bases lying between them. The CDR3 reads CASSDTKRETQYF. The DNA for the CDR3 is TGTGCCAGCAGCGATACGAAGCGTGAGACCCAGTACTTC.

The chain couples TRBV5-1 to TRBJ1-1; perhaps TRBD1 as D (6 bases). V was clipped by 4 bases and J by 0 bases, with 19 bases between them. Looked up from germline, CDR1 is SGHRS and CDR2 is YFSETQ. The CDR3 is 17 residues long. CDR3 residues: CASSLLTPQGLNTEAFF. CDR3 DNA sequence: TGCGCCAGCAGCCTACTCACTCCACAGGGATTGAACACTGAAGCTTTCTTT.

The rearrangement joins TRBV2 to TRBJ1-5, with unresolved D. V was cut by 2 bases and J by 0 bases, with 5 bases left in between. The CDR3 runs to 14 residues. Germline assignment: CDR1 SNHLY and CDR2 FYNNEI. The CDR3 DNA reads as TGTGCCAGCAGTGAACAGGCTAGCAATCAGCCCCAGCATTTT. This translates into CASSEQASNQPQHF. The variable domain in full, with the rest retrieved from reference TRBV2 and TRBJ1-5, is EPEVTQTPSHQVTQMGQEVILRCVPISNHLYFYWYRQILGQKVEFLVSFYNNEISEKSEIFDDQFSVERPDGSNFTLKIRSTKLEDSAMYFCASSEQASNQPQHFGDGTRLSIL.

The CDR3 DNA sequence: TGCGCCAGCAGCTTGGGTCAGGGGGATGCCTACGAGCAGTACTTC. This sequence encodes CASSLGQGDAYEQYF. This chain joins TRBV5-1 and TRBJ2-7, with 7 bases matching TRBD1. Germline-derived CDR1 and CDR2 are SGHRS and YFSETQ. CDR3 length equals 15 residues. Trimming at V came to 0 bases and at J to 2 bases, leaving 5 bases not matched to a gene.

This CDR3 reads CASSLVLGSSYNEQFF. The CDR3, as DNA: TGCGCCAGCAGCTTGGTTCTGGGGTCCTCCTACAATGAGCAGTTCTTC. V is TRBV5-1 and J is TRBJ2-1; no clear D gene. The CDR3 is 16 amino acids. The germline V and J ends were trimmed by 0 bases and 0 bases, with 10 bases remaining between them. Germline-derived CDR1 and CDR2 are SGHRS and YFSETQ.

A few counts support this clonotype. The chain links TRBV20-1 to TRBJ1-6; tentative D call: TRBD1 (5 bases). V gave up 6 bases and J gave up 8 bases, with 23 bases separating them. This CDR3 is 16 amino acids long. Germline assignment: CDR1 DFQATT and CDR2 SNEGSKA (reference sequence). Here the CDR3 DNA reads TGCAGTGCGACGGCCACAGGCGGATCCACCTATTCACCCCTCCACTTT. It specifies CSATATGGSTYSPLHF.

This clonotype showed up many times. V is TRBV12-3 or TRBV12-4 and J is TRBJ2-1; possible D gene TRBD2, 6 bases. The CDR3 is made up of 14 amino acids. Trimming removed 1 base at V and 5 bases at J, with 9 bases between. The CDR3 loop is CASSLGGVNNEQFF. CDR3 nucleotide sequence: TGTGCCAGCAGTTTAGGCGGGGTGAACAATGAGCAGTTCTTC.

The V gene is TRBV2, the J gene TRBJ2-3, with D perhaps assigned TRBD1 or TRBD2 (5 bases each). V shed 4 bases and J shed 3 bases, with 17 bases lying between them. This CDR3 spans 16 amino acids. Per the germline V gene, CDR1 is SNHLY and CDR2 is FYNNEI. The CDR3 protein is CASSAEGSRLTDTQYF. CDR3 in DNA: TGTGCCAGCAGTGCTGAGGGGTCCCGTTTAACAGATACGCAGTATTTT.

J is TRBJ2-1 and V is TRBV7-8, with 8 bases aligning to TRBD2. Trimming at V came to 2 bases and at J to 0 bases, leaving 6 bases not matched to a gene. This CDR3 has 17 amino acids. Germline V gives CDR1 SGHVS, CDR2 FQNEAQ. The CDR3: CASSLSLSGGSYNEQFF. CDR3 DNA: TGTGCCAGCAGCTTAAGCCTCAGCGGGGGCTCCTACAATGAGCAGTTCTTC.

This clonotype was counted at least ten times. The chain joins TRBV20-1 to TRBJ2-1, with a tentative D call TRBD2 (7 bases). The CDR3 is 16 amino acids. Per germline, CDR1 DFQATT and CDR2 SNEGSKA (reference sequence). V lost 1 base and J lost 0, with 13 bases in between. CDR3 sequence reads: CSARVAGAFSYNEQFF. The CDR3 nucleotides are TGCAGTGCTAGAGTTGCGGGGGCCTTCTCCTACAATGAGCAGTTCTTC.

The CDR3 sequence is CASSQDVLVRLRLYGYTF. CDR3 coding DNA: TGCGCCAGCAGCCAAGATGTGTTAGTCCGCCTCAGGCTCTATGGCTACACCTTC. This rearrangement joins TRBV4-1 to TRBJ1-2; no clear D gene. Germline V gene sequence: CDR1 MGHRA, CDR2 YSYEKL. The CDR3 runs 18 residues. The V end was cut by 0 bases, the J end by 4 bases, with 21 bases between.

The genes are TRBV28 and TRBJ2-5; the match to TRBD1 covers 11 bases. This CDR3 comprises 18 residues. J was trimmed by 4 bases and V by 5 bases; bases with no gene match: 15. Germline V gene sequence: CDR1 MDHEN, CDR2 SYDVKM. CDR3 coding DNA: TGTGCCAGCAGTCCCGCTGGGACAGGGGGAGGAGGTCGAGAGACCCAGTACTTC. This encodes CASSPAGTGGGGRETQYF.

The gene calls are TRBV7-9 and TRBJ2-3, with 8 positions matching TRBD2. CDR1 and CDR2 (germline): SEHNR, FQNEAQ (reference sequence). The CDR3 runs 17 residues. V was pared by 1 base and J by 2 bases, with 8 bases of the junction left unmatched. The CDR3 DNA follows: TGTGCCAGCAGCTTAGAAAGCGGGGGCCCTTTCACAGATACGCAGTATTTT. It translates to CASSLESGGPFTDTQYF.

This clonotype has only one observation. The chain links TRBV15 to TRBJ1-2, with 10 nucleotides matching TRBD1. Germline-derived CDR1 and CDR2 are LNHNV and YYDKDF (reference sequence). The CDR3 has 15 amino acids. V shed 8 bases, J shed 4 bases, and the junction held 10 bases outside the gene matches. CDR3 sequence reads: CATAKTDRGGYGYTF. The CDR3 DNA reads as TGTGCCACCGCGAAGACGGACAGGGGGGGCTATGGCTACACCTTC.

This clonotype was recorded once. The genes are TRBV18 and TRBJ2-7; 8 bases are shared with TRBD2. The CDR3 runs 13 residues. Germline V gene lookup returns CDR1 KGHSH and CDR2 LQKENI. With V trimmed by 4 bases and J by 9 bases, 8 bases remained unmatched. The CDR3 loop reads CASSLESGGMQYF. CDR3 nucleotides: TGTGCCAGCTCACTTGAAAGCGGGGGTATGCAGTACTTC.

This clonotype was seen only a few times. This chain uses TRBV3-1 with TRBJ1-2, with 7 bases fitting TRBD1. Germline V lookup: CDR1 LGHDT, CDR2 YNNKEL (reference sequence). V lost 8 bases and J lost 2; bases outside the gene matches: 14. The CDR3 has 16 residues. CDR3 nucleotide sequence: TGTGCCAGCTCACCCCTAAAGCAGGGGGGAAACTATGGCTACACCTTC. Encoded protein: CASSPLKQGGNYGYTF.

This clonotype was recorded a few times. The rearrangement joins TRBV5-8 to TRBJ1-1; D not resolved. The V end was cut by 2 bases, the J end by 0 bases, with 11 bases between. Germline assignment: CDR1 SGHTS and CDR2 YDEGEE. This CDR3 has 15 amino acids. The CDR3 spells CASSLRTSMNTEAFF. The CDR3 region has the DNA TGTGCCAGCAGCTTAAGAACTTCCATGAACACTGAAGCTTTCTTT. Based on the CDR3 plus reference TRBV5-8 and TRBJ1-1, the full variable domain is EAGVTQSPTHLIKTRGQQATLRCSPISGHTSVYWYQQALGLGLQFLLWYDEGEERNRGNFPPRFSGRQFPNYSSELNVNALELEDSALYLCASSLRTSMNTEAFFGQGTRLTVV.

The CDR3: CASSFGSREKLFF. The CDR3 nucleotides are TGCGCCAGCAGCTTTGGCTCGAGGGAAAAACTGTTTTTT. This chain connects TRBV5-1 to TRBJ1-4; D unclear. The CDR3 loop spans 13 amino acids. Germline CDR1 and CDR2: SGHRS and YFSETQ. Trimming removed 2 bases at V and 8 bases at J, with 10 bases between.

This chain links TRBV27 with TRBJ2-1, with 10 bases aligning to TRBD2. TRBJ2-7 explains the end of the DNA better; the J call may be wrong. CDR1 MNHEY and CDR2 SMNVEV come from the germline V gene (reference sequence). CDR3 length: 16 residues. CDR3 sequence (DNA): TGTGCCAGCAGTCACCAACTAGCGGGGAGGTACAATGAGCAGTACTTC. Encoded protein: CASSHQLAGRYNEQYF.

Regarding this clonotype: A read error may account for a junction end that differs from germline. The V call is TRBV12-3 or TRBV12-4, the J call TRBJ2-5; D is uncertain. This CDR3 spans 14 amino acids. Here the CDR3 reads CTSSYLGLFETQYF. In nucleotides, the CDR3 is TGTACCAGCAGCTACCTGGGTTTGTTTGAGACCCAGTACTTC.

The V gene is TRBV7-6, the J gene TRBJ2-3; 8 bases align to TRBD2. The CDR3 length is 15 residues. With V trimmed by 1 base and J by 6 bases, 6 bases remained unmatched. CDR1 SGHVS and CDR2 FNYEAQ come from the germline V gene. DNA for the CDR3: TGTGCCAGCAGCTTAGGAGCGGGGGAATCCGATACGCAGTATTTT. Translated, it gives CASSLGAGESDTQYF.

This clonotype has only a few counts. The chain's CDR3 is CSATVGLAGIDTQYF. In DNA form, the CDR3 reads TGCAGTGCCACCGTGGGGCTAGCGGGGATAGATACGCAGTATTTT. The chain links TRBV20-1 to TRBJ2-3, with 9 bases fitting TRBD2. V lost 6 bases and J lost 5; bases outside the gene matches: 12. Germline V gives CDR1 DFQATT, CDR2 SNEGSKA (reference sequence). The CDR3 runs to 15 residues.

This clonotype was recorded a few times. The chain carries TRBV10-2 and TRBJ2-1, with D possibly TRBD2 on 6 matching bases. V was clipped by 6 bases and J by 10 bases, with 13 bases between them. This CDR3 comprises 12 residues. Germline loops: CDR1 WSHSY, CDR2 SAAADI. The DNA for the CDR3 is TGCGCCAGCAGGGGGGGTATACGAGAGCAGTTCTTC. Translated, it gives CASRGGIREQFF.

V is TRBV5-1 and J is TRBJ2-1; 7 nucleotides line up with TRBD2. The trim removed 5 bases at V and 4 bases at J, leaving 18 bases unmatched. The CDR3 loop spans 18 amino acids. Germline V gene sequence: CDR1 SGHRS, CDR2 YFSETQ. CDR3 amino acids: CASSWEVLRLADYNEQFF. CDR3 nucleotides: TGCGCCAGCAGTTGGGAGGTTCTAAGACTAGCCGATTACAATGAGCAGTTCTTC.

There are a few counts of this clonotype. This chain uses TRBV20-1 with TRBJ2-1, with D perhaps assigned TRBD1 or TRBD2 (5 bases each). Germline V gene data show CDR1 as DFQATT and CDR2 as SNEGSKA (reference sequence). V gave up 5 bases and J gave up 9 bases, with 17 bases separating them. CDR3 length: 13 amino acids. This chain's CDR3 is CSAGPQGVGEQFF. The CDR3 DNA reads TGCAGTGCTGGGCCGCAGGGAGTGGGTGAGCAGTTCTTC.

This clonotype was recorded a few times. The chain joins TRBV5-6 to TRBJ2-7, with D possibly TRBD2 on 5 matching bases. This CDR3 has 16 residues. V dropped 2 bases and J dropped 5 bases, with 20 bases sitting between them. Germline V gives CDR1 SGHDT, CDR2 YYEEEE. In DNA form, the CDR3 reads TGTGCCAGCAGCTTATTAAAGGGCGACGAGAGGGACGAGCAGTACTTC. As protein: CASSLLKGDERDEQYF.